Below, 2 T cell receptor beta chains from the same sample are listed, as sequenced in a study of blood T cells in healthy people across ages. Next came a second PCR, run for roughly 6 to 11 cycles, which used a sample-barcoded 5' primer along with a J-beta primer mix. TCRdb fed the 5' RACE reads into MiXCR, producing one record per CDR3 protein. The sample records about 970,000 distinct CDR3 sequences, roughly half being singletons. Sample: blood. The receptors here all came from a woman aged 60-75 years in good health.

This rearrangement joins TRBV18 to TRBJ2-1; D is perhaps TRBD2 (6 bases). CDR1 is KGHSH, CDR2 LQKENI, per germline. V shed 5 bases and J shed 1 base, with 12 bases lying between them. The CDR3 has 15 residues. CDR3 protein: CASSVLASSYNEQFF. CDR3 DNA sequence: TGTGCCAGCTCAGTACTAGCCAGTTCCTACAATGAGCAGTTCTTC.

This clonotype was picked up a small number of times. CDR3 amino acids: CASGDDIQYF. CDR3 nucleotides: TGTGCCAGCGGGGACGACATTCAGTACTTC. The V and J genes are TRBV28 and TRBJ2-4, with D perhaps TRBD1 or TRBD2 (5 bases each). Trimming stripped 8 bases from V and 8 bases from J, with 7 bases between. Germline CDR1 reads MDHEN; CDR2 reads SYDVKM. The CDR3 covers 10 residues.